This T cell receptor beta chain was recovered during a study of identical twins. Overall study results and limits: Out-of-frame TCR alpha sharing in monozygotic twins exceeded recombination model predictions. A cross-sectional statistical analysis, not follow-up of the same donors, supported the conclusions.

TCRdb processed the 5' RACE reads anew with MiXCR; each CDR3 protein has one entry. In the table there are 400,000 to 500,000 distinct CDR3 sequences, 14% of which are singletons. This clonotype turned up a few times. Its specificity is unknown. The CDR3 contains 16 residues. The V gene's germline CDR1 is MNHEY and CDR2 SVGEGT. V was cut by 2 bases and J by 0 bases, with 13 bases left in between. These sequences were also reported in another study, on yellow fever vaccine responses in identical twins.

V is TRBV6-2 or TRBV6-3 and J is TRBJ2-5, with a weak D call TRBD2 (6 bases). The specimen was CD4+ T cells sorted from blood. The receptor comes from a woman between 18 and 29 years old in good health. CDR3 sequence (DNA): TGTGCCAGCAGTTACACCCTAGCGACAGACCAAGAGACCCAGTACTTC. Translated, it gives CASSYTLATDQETQYF.